This TCR beta chain stems from a study of technical replicates of blood from a few donors. Germline V gene lookup returns CDR1 MNHEY and CDR2 SVGAGI. The CDR3 consists of 15 residues. Trimming stripped 6 bases from V and 3 bases from J, with 18 bases between. Sequencing used immunoSEQ multiplex PCR; TCRdb keeps in-frame clones, though not all of them. The table shows 45,000 to 65,000 clones, with 90% to 95% occurring only once. This chain links TRBV6-5 with TRBJ2-7; a weak D match, TRBD2 (6 bases). The sequence was collected from a human donor in good health. Some clones in this sample may be carry-over from other donors' samples. Sequencing input: PBMCs. CDR3 loop: CASSLGTPLLYEQYF. For the CDR3, the DNA is TGTGCCAGCAGCCTCGGGACTCCCCTGCTCTACGAGCAGTACTTC.